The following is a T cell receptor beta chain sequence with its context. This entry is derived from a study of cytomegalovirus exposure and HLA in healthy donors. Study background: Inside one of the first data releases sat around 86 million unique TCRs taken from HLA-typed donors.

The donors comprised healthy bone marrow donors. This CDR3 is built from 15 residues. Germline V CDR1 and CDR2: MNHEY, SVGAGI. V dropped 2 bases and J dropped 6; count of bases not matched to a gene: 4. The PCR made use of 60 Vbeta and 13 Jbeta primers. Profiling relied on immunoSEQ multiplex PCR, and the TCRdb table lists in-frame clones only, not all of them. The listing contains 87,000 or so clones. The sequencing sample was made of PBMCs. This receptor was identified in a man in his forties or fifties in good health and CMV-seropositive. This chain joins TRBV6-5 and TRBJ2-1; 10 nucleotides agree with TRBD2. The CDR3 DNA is TGTGCCAGCAGTTACGAAGCGGGAGGGCTCAATGAGCAGTTCTTC. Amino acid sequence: CASSYEAGGLNEQFF.